The next 17 T cell receptor beta chains were all read from a single sample in a study of cytomegalovirus exposure and HLA in healthy donors. The study ran its PCR with 60 Vbeta and 13 Jbeta primers. Produced via immunoSEQ multiplex PCR; TCRdb's table is partial and in-frame only. The table lists about 270,000 clones, roughly 85% of them singletons. The specimen sequenced was PBMCs. These receptor sequences come from a man in his forties in good health and CMV-seropositive.

J is TRBJ2-3 and V is TRBV5-3, with D tentatively TRBD2 (6 bases). TRBV5-3 is annotated as an ORF whose role is uncertain. Trimming removed 1 base at V and 1 base at J, with 7 bases between. The CDR3 totals 14 residues. The CDR3 DNA follows: TGTGCCAGAAGCTTGCCTAGCGGCACAGATACGCAGTATTTT. This encodes CARSLPSGTDTQYF.

This clone was seen a few times. The gene calls are TRBV27 and TRBJ1-2; tentative D call: TRBD1 (6 bases). V was pared by 5 bases and J by 4 bases, with 14 bases between. Germline values: CDR1 MNHEY, CDR2 SMNVEV (reference sequence). The CDR3 extends over 14 amino acids. CDR3 bases: TGTGCCAGCAGTGGACGGACAGCCGGCTATGGCTACACCTTC. Translation: CASSGRTAGYGYTF.

The chain joins TRBV27 to TRBJ1-5; no firm D call. Trimming pared 4 bases from V and 0 bases from J, leaving 7 bases between. The CDR3 contains 14 residues. Germline-derived CDR1 and CDR2 are MNHEY and SMNVEV (reference sequence). This chain's CDR3 is CASSSPYSNQPQHF. For the CDR3, the DNA is TGTGCCAGCAGTTCGCCCTATAGCAATCAGCCCCAGCATTTT.

The chain employs TRBV2 and TRBJ1-2; no clear D. Deletions cut 3 bases from V and 3 bases from J, with 8 bases between. This CDR3 contains 13 residues. The germline CDR1 and CDR2 sequences are SNHLY and FYNNEI. The CDR3 is CASSEESYYGYTF. In DNA, the CDR3 is TGTGCCAGCAGTGAGGAGAGTTACTATGGCTACACCTTC.

The chain carries TRBV19 and TRBJ2-5; 7 bases match TRBD1. The germline CDR1 and CDR2 sequences are LNHDA and SQIVND (reference sequence). The CDR3 has 14 amino acids. The V segment lost 8 bases and the J segment 5 bases; nucleotides outside the gene matches: 11. In nucleotides, the CDR3 is TGTGCCAGTCGCCCGACAGGGTTCCGGGAGACCCAGTACTTC. Translating it yields CASRPTGFRETQYF.

V and J are TRBV9 and TRBJ2-5, with 12 bases identical to TRBD1. The J segment lost 5 bases and the V segment lost 3 bases, leaving 8 bases of the junction unmatched. This CDR3 region has 16 residues. Germline CDR1 and CDR2: SGDLS and YYNGEE. In nucleotides, the CDR3 is TGTGCCAGCAGCGAAACCGGGACAGGGGGCGTGGAGACCCAGTACTTC. It yields the protein CASSETGTGGVETQYF.

This clone has just a few counts. The chain is built from TRBV6-5 and TRBJ1-1; a possible D gene is TRBD1 (5 bases). Germline loops: CDR1 MNHEY, CDR2 SVGAGI. The CDR3 spans 13 residues. The germline V and J ends were trimmed by 7 bases and 1 base, with 10 bases remaining between them. The CDR3 DNA reads TGTGCCAGCATGTATGACAGGAACACTGAAGCTTTCTTT. Protein product: CASMYDRNTEAFF.

Here the CDR3 DNA reads TGCAGCGTTCGGACAGGAAGAACCGGGGAGCTGTTTTTT. This gives the protein CSVRTGRTGELFF. The chain has TRBV29-1 and TRBJ2-2, with 7 bases lining up with TRBD1. J lost 5 bases, V lost 5 bases, and 5 bases had no gene match. CDR3 length: 13 residues. Germline CDR1 reads SQVTM; CDR2 reads ANQGSEA.

The CDR3 nucleotides are TGTGCCAGCAGAACAGGACTAGCGGAAGGAAGGCGGTATTTT. It translates to CASRTGLAEGRRYF. V usage is TRBV7-9 and J usage is TRBJ2-3; 10 bases map to TRBD2. Trimming removed 6 bases from V and 14 bases from J; junction bases left unmatched: 14. Germline lookup yields CDR1 SEHNR and CDR2 FQNEAQ (reference sequence). The CDR3 has 14 residues.

This chain links TRBV19 with TRBJ2-5; perhaps TRBD1 as D (6 bases). V was clipped by 1 base and J by 2 bases, with 11 bases between them. The CDR3 has 15 residues. CDR1 LNHDA and CDR2 SQIVND come from the germline V gene (reference sequence). Here the CDR3 DNA reads TGTGCCAGTAGTATAGGACAGGTTCTACAAGAGACCCAGTACTTC. This sequence encodes CASSIGQVLQETQYF.

The CDR3 spells CASSPLADEQFF. The CDR3 region has the DNA TGTGCCAGCAGCCCCCTCGCGGATGAGCAGTTCTTC. J is TRBJ2-1 and V is TRBV7-9; D remains ambiguous. Germline loops: CDR1 SEHNR, CDR2 FQNEAQ (reference sequence). The CDR3 is made up of 12 amino acids. The V gene lost 5 bases and the J gene lost 8 bases, with 10 bases spanning the gap.

The J gene is TRBJ2-5, the V gene TRBV7-2; TRBD2 matches at 9 bases. The ends lost 3 bases at V and 6 bases at J; junction bases unmatched: 5. This CDR3 region has 14 residues. CDR1 and CDR2 from the germline V gene are SGHTA and FQGNSA. CDR3 sequence (DNA): TGTGCCAGCAGCTTCGGCGGGAGGGGCCAGACCCAGTACTTC. Its protein is CASSFGGRGQTQYF.

J is TRBJ1-2 and V is TRBV28; TRBD1 might be the D (5 bases). Germline V gene data show CDR1 as MDHEN and CDR2 as SYDVKM. The CDR3 runs to 14 residues. V lost 5 bases and J lost 8, with 18 bases in between. The chain's CDR3 is CASSIITPPGGYTF. The CDR3 region has the DNA TGTGCCAGCAGTATCATTACCCCCCCAGGGGGCTACACCTTC.

CDR3 coding DNA: TGTGCCTGGGAATCAGGGTTGGGCAATCAGCCCCAGCATTTT. This codes for CAWESGLGNQPQHF. This chain uses TRBV30 with TRBJ1-5, with D tentatively TRBD1 (5 bases). The CDR3 has 14 amino acids. V was pared by 5 bases and J by 2 bases, with 13 bases between. CDR1 is GTSNPN, CDR2 SVGIG, per germline (reference sequence). The full variable domain, completed using reference TRBV30 and TRBJ1-5, is SQTIHQWPATLVQPVGSPLSLECTVEGTSNPNLYWYRQAAGRGLQLLFYSVGIGQISSEVPQNLSASRPQDRQFILSSKKLLLSDSGFYLCAWESGLGNQPQHFGDGTRLSIL.

The V gene is TRBV27, the J gene TRBJ2-5; no firm D call. The CDR3 spans 11 residues. V lost 4 bases, J lost 4 bases, and 4 bases lay in between. Germline loops: CDR1 MNHEY, CDR2 SMNVEV (reference sequence). CDR3 DNA sequence: TGTGCCAGCAGTTCCCGAGAGACCCAGTACTTC. Amino acids: CASSSRETQYF.

The rearrangement links TRBV7-2 to TRBJ1-2; tentative D call: TRBD1 (5 bases). This CDR3 comprises 13 residues. CDR1 SGHTA and CDR2 FQGNSA come from the germline V gene. Trimming left V 5 bases short and J 7 bases short, with 14 bases between. CDR3 region: CASSPGAQSGYTF. The CDR3 DNA is TGTGCCAGCAGCCCTGGGGCCCAAAGTGGCTACACCTTC.

The chain employs TRBV18 and TRBJ2-7; TRBD1 matches 8 bases. V trimming: 3 bases; J trimming: 4 bases; junction bases outside the gene matches: 8. CDR3 size: 15 residues. From germline, CDR1 is KGHSH and CDR2 LQKENI. CDR3 DNA sequence: TGTGCCAGCTCACCTTCGGGACAGGATGTGTACGAGCAGTACTTC. Protein product: CASSPSGQDVYEQYF.